Below are 9 T cell receptor beta chains sequenced from a single sample in a study of shared clonotypes between healthy human individuals. Data came from immunoSEQ multiplex PCR; TCRdb stores just in-frame clones and leaves some out. The repertoire holds millions of clones, around 93% seen once, with around 1.7% in the top ten. Naive CD8 cells were CD45RO-negative, positively selected for CCR7, excluding terminally differentiated effector memory CD45RA+ cells. The sequenced sample consisted of naive CD8+ T cells from PBMCs. All receptors derive from a man aged 18 to 35 in good health. Some clones in this sample may be carry-over from other donors' samples.

The chain combines TRBV28 with TRBJ2-7, with 11 nucleotides matching TRBD2. After removal of 2 bases from V and 4 bases from J, the junction contained 4 bases not matched to a gene. The CDR3 contains 15 residues. Germline CDR1 MDHEN, CDR2 SYDVKM. CDR3 sequence: CASSLVLAGEYEQYF. The CDR3 DNA sequence: TGTGCCAGCAGTTTAGTACTAGCGGGAGAGTACGAGCAGTACTTC.

CDR3 coding DNA: TGTGCCAGCAGTTCAGGCTACCTCGGAAACATTCAGTACTTC. Translating it yields CASSSGYLGNIQYF. V gene TRBV28 combines with J gene TRBJ2-4; D remains ambiguous. Per germline, CDR1 MDHEN and CDR2 SYDVKM. This CDR3 is built from 14 residues. V lost 4 bases to trimming and J lost 6 bases, with 13 bases between them.

The J gene is TRBJ2-3, the V gene TRBV5-6, with 8 bases identical to TRBD2. Germline trimming cut 4 bases from V and 3 bases from J; bases unmatched to any gene: 13. The CDR3 contains 17 residues. Germline CDR1 SGHDT, CDR2 YYEEEE. The CDR3 loop is CASSPRLAPSLTDTQYF. CDR3 DNA: TGTGCCAGCAGCCCGAGACTAGCGCCGAGTTTGACAGATACGCAGTATTTT.

V is TRBV7-9 and J is TRBJ2-5, with D unclear. V was pared by 1 base and J by 5 bases, with 8 bases between. Germline CDR1 and CDR2: SEHNR and FQNEAQ (reference sequence). There are 13 residues in the CDR3. The CDR3 bases are TGTGCCAGCAGCTTAGTAAGGTCGGAGACCCAGTACTTC. It translates to CASSLVRSETQYF.

This clone occurred a few times. CDR3 nucleotide sequence: TGTGCCAGCCGCCGGGACAGCTATCAGCCCCAGCATTTT. Translation: CASRRDSYQPQHF. The chain employs TRBV27 and TRBJ1-5; 7 bases match TRBD1. Germline CDR1 MNHEY, CDR2 SMNVEV (reference sequence). The CDR3 has 13 residues. With V trimmed by 8 bases and J by 5 bases, 6 bases remained unmatched.

V is TRBV9 and J is TRBJ1-2; D gene unclear. Trimming cost V 4 bases and J 7 bases, with 11 bases left between them. The CDR3 is 12 amino acids. Germline CDR1 reads SGDLS; CDR2 reads YYNGEE. The CDR3 DNA reads TGTGCCAGCAGCCCAGTAATGTCTGGCTACACCTTC. Translation gives CASSPVMSGYTF.

This clone was detected only once. The chain combines TRBV14 with TRBJ1-2; 7 positions agree with TRBD1. Germline loops: CDR1 SGHDN, CDR2 FVKESK. J gave up 4 bases and V 4 bases, and 6 bases lay outside the gene matches. The CDR3 spans 14 residues. CDR3 amino acids: CASSPQGYGYGYTF. The CDR3 DNA reads TGTGCCAGCAGCCCACAGGGGTACGGCTATGGCTACACCTTC.

The chain carries TRBV7-2 and TRBJ2-7; either TRBD1 or TRBD2 may fit D (5 bases each). The length of the CDR3 is 15 residues. Germline values: CDR1 SGHTA, CDR2 FQGNSA. V gave up 8 bases and J gave up 4 bases, with 21 bases separating them. The CDR3 spells CASSPGTYSRYEQYF. CDR3 sequence (DNA): TGTGCCAGCTCTCCCGGGACGTATTCACGGTACGAGCAGTACTTC.

About this clone: The same CDR3 also results from other DNA sequences found in this sample. The genes are TRBV29-1 and TRBJ2-2; weak D call: TRBD1 (6 bases). With 6 bases removed from V and 7 bases from J, the gap between germline ends came to 12 bases. CDR1 and CDR2 (germline): SQVTM, ANQGSEA. This CDR3 is 12 amino acids long. The CDR3 is CSVTGGGGELFF. The CDR3 DNA reads TGCAGCGTGACAGGCGGTGGCGGGGAGCTGTTTTTT.